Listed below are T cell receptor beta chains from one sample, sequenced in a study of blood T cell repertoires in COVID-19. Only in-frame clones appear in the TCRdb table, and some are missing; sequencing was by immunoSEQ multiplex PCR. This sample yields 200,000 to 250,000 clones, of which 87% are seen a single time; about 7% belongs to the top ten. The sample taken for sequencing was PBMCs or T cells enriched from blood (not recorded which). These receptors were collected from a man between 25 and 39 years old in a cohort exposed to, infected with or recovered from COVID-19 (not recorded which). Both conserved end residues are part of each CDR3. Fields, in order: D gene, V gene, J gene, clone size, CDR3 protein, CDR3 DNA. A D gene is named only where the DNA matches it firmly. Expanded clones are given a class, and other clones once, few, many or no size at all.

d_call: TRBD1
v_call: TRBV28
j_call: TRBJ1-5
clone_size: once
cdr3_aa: CASTTDRDRGQVEPQHF
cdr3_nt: TGTGCCAGCACCACCGACCGGGACAGAGGACAAGTCGAGCCCCAGCATTTT

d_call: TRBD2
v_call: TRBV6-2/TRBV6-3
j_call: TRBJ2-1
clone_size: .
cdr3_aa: CASSQWTSGNYNEQFF
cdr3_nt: TGTGCCAGCAGTCAATGGACTAGCGGCAATTACAATGAGCAGTTCTTC

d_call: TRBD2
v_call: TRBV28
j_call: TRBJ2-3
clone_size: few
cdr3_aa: CASSFLGGRRANTQYF
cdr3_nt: TGTGCCAGCAGTTTTCTCGGCGGGAGGAGGGCGAATACGCAGTATTTT

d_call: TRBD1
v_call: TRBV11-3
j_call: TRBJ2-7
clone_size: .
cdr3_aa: CASSLSGGYEQYF
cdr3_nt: TGTGCCAGCAGCTTGTCAGGGGGCTACGAGCAGTACTTC

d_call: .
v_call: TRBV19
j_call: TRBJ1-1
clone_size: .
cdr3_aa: CASSIGQNLEAFF
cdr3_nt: TGTGCCAGTAGTATCGGACAGAACCTTGAAGCTTTCTTT

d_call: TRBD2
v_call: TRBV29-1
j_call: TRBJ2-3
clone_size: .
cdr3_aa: CSVAAWREGTDTQYF
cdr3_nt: TGCAGCGTTGCTGCTTGGCGGGAGGGCACAGATACGCAGTATTTT

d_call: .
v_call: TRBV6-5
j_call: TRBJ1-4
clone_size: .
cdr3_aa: CASSRTVTNEKLFF
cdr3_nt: TGTGCCAGCAGTAGGACAGTTACGAATGAAAAACTGTTTTTT

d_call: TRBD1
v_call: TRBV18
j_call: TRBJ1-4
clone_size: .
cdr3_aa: CASSPPDRGKLFF
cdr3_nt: TGTGCCAGCTCACCCCCGGACAGGGGAAAACTGTTTTTT

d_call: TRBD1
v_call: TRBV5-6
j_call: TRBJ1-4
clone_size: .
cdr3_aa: CASSLGQGAEKLFF
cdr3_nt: TGTGCCAGCAGCTTGGGCCAGGGGGCAGAAAAACTGTTTTTT

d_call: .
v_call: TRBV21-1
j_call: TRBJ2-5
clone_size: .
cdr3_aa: CASSKLMGGGETQYF
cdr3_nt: TGTGCCAGCAGCAAATTAATGGGGGGGGGCGAGACCCAGTACTTC

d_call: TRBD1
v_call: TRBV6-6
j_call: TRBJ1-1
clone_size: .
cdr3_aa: CASSLGQGGRTEAFF
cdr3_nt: TGTGCCAGCAGTCTAGGACAGGGTGGGAGGACTGAAGCTTTCTTT

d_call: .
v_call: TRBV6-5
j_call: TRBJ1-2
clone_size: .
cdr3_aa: CASSRGDPNYGYTF
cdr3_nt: TGTGCCAGCAGCCGGGGGGACCCTAACTATGGCTACACCTTC

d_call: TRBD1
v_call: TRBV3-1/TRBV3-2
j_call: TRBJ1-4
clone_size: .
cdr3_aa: CASSRQGTGGEKLFF
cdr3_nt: TGTGCCAGCAGCCGTCAGGGGACAGGAGGGGAAAAACTGTTTTTT

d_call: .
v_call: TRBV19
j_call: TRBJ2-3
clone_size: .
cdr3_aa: CASSIPLEDTQYF
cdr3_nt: TGTGCCAGTAGTATTCCTCTAGAAGATACGCAGTATTTT

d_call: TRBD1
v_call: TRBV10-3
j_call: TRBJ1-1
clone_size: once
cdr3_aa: CAISDPGTGGAAFF
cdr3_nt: TGTGCCATCAGTGATCCAGGGACAGGCGGGGCGGCTTTCTTT

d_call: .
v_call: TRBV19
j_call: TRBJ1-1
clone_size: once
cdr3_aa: CASSIYRDGNTEAFF
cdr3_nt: TGTGCCAGTAGTATTTACAGGGACGGTAACACTGAAGCTTTCTTT

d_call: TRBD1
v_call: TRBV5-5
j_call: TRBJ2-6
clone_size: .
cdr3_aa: CASSFDRAGANVLTF
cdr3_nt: TGTGCCAGCAGCTTTGACAGGGCGGGGGCCAACGTCCTGACTTTC

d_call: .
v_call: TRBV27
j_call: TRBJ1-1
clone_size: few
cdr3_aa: CASSMGQGRNTEAFF
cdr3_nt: TGTGCCAGCAGTATGGGACAAGGGAGGAACACTGAAGCTTTCTTT

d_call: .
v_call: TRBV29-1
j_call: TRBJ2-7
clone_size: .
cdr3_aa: CSVVPAGLYEQYF
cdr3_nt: TGCAGCGTTGTCCCCGCGGGCCTTTACGAGCAGTACTTC

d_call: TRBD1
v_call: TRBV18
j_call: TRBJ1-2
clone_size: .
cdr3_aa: CASSPLDRDYGYTF
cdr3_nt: TGTGCCAGCTCACCTCTAGACAGGGACTATGGCTACACCTTC

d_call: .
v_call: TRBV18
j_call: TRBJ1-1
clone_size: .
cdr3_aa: CASSPLSKGVGTEAFF
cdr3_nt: TGTGCCAGCTCACCACTTAGTAAGGGGGTTGGTACTGAAGCTTTCTTT

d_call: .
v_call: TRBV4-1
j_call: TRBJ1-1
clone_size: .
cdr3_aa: CASRNRATNTEAFF
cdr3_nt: TGCGCCAGCAGAAACAGGGCCACGAACACTGAAGCTTTCTTT

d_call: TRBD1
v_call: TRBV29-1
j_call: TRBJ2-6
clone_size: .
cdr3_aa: CSVWGQSSGANVLTF
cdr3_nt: TGCAGCGTCTGGGGACAGAGCTCTGGGGCCAACGTCCTGACTTTC

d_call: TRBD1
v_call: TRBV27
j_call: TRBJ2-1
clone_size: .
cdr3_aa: CASSLHQTGERVWFF
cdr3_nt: TGTGCCAGCAGTTTACACCAGACAGGGGAGAGGGTTTGGTTCTTC

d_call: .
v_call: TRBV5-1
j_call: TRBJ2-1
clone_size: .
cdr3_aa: CASSPEGFYNEQFF
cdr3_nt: TGCGCCAGCAGCCCGGAGGGGTTCTACAATGAGCAGTTCTTC

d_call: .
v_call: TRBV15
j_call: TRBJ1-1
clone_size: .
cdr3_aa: CATSRRQGEAFF
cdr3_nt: TGTGCCACCAGCAGAAGGCAGGGTGAAGCTTTCTTT

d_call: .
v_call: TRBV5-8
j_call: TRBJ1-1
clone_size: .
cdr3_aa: CASSSDWPDRNTEAFF
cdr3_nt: TGTGCCAGCAGCTCCGACTGGCCCGACCGGAACACTGAAGCTTTCTTT

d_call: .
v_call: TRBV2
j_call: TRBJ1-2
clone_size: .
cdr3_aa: CASSEDIAEFAYGYTF
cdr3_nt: TGTGCCAGCAGTGAAGATATTGCAGAATTTGCATATGGCTACACCTTC

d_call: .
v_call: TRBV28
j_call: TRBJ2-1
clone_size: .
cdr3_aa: CASSLGGTYNEQFF
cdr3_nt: TGTGCCAGCAGTTTAGGGGGGACCTACAATGAGCAGTTCTTC

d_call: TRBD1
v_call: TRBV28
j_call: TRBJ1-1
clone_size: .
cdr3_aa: CASSLRDSTEAFF
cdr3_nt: TGTGCCAGCAGTCTCCGGGACAGCACTGAAGCTTTCTTT

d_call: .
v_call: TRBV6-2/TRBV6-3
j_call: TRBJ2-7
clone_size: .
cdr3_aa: CASSYPSEQYF
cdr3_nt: TGTGCCAGCAGTTATCCCTCCGAGCAGTACTTC

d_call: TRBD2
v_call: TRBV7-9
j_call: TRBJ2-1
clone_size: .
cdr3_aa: CALSGLAGGPYSYNEQFF
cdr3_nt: TGTGCCTTATCGGGACTAGCGGGAGGGCCCTACTCCTACAATGAGCAGTTCTTC

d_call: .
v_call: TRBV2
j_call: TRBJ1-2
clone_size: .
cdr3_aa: CASSAGVNYGYTF
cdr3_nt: TGTGCCAGCAGTGCCGGGGTTAACTATGGCTACACCTTC

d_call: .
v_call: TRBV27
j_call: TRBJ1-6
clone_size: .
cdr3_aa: CASRGSAGSPLHF
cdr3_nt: TGTGCCAGCAGGGGGAGCGCCGGATCACCCCTCCACTTT

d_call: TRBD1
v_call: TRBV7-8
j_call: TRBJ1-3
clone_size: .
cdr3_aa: CASSSRGHGNTIYF
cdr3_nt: TGTGCCAGCAGCTCCAGGGGGCATGGAAACACCATATATTTT

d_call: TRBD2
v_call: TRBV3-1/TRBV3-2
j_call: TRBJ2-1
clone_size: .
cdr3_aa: CASEGLAGRGLNEQFF
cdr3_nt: TGTGCCAGTGAGGGACTAGCGGGTCGGGGGCTCAATGAGCAGTTCTTC

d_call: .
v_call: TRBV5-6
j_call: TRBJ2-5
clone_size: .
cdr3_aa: CASSLGAGGAETQYF
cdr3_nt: TGTGCCAGCAGCTTGGGAGCGGGCGGGGCGGAGACCCAGTACTTC

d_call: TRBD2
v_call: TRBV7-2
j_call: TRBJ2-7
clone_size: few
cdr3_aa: CASSRGKLAGASYEQYF
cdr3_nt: TGTGCCAGCAGCCGCGGCAAGCTAGCGGGAGCCTCCTACGAGCAGTACTTC

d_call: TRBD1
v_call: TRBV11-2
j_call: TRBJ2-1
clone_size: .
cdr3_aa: CASSLGTGVLNEQFF
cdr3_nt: TGTGCCAGCAGCTTAGGGACAGGGGTCCTCAATGAGCAGTTCTTC

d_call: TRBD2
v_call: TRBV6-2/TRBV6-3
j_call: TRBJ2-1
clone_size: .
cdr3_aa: CASSYSGAGRSYNEQFF
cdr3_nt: TGTGCCAGCAGTTACTCGGGAGCGGGACGCTCCTACAATGAGCAGTTCTTC

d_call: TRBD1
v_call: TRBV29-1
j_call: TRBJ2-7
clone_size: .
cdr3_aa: CSVGTGWTYEQYF
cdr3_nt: TGCAGCGTCGGGACAGGGTGGACCTACGAGCAGTACTTC

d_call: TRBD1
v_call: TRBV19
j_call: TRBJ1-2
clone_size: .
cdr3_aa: CASRAGTGRGGYTF
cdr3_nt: TGTGCCAGTAGGGCCGGGACAGGGAGAGGCGGCTACACCTTC

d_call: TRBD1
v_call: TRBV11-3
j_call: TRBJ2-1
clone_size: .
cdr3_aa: CASSLDRDRGQFF
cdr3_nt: TGTGCCAGCAGCTTAGATCGTGACAGGGGGCAGTTCTTC

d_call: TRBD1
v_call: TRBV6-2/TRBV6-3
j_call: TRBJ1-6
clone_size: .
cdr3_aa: CASSHGQDYNSPLHF
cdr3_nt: TGTGCCAGCAGTCACGGACAGGACTATAATTCACCCCTCCACTTT

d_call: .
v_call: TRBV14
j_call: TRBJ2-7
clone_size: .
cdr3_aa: CASSQPLSEQYF
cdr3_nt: TGTGCCAGCAGCCAACCTCTATCAGAGCAGTACTTC